This T cell receptor beta chain was captured by sequencing in a study of OX40 agonist ivuxolimab in advanced cancers. The table came from immunoSEQ multiplex PCR; TCRdb's copy has only in-frame clones and leaves some out. The data show about 26,000 clones, approximately 85% seen once. This clone appeared once. A junction boundary mismatches the germline segment, possibly from a read error. This CDR3 is built from 11 residues. Germline lookup yields CDR1 WSHSY and CDR2 SAAADI. Sequenced here: CD4+ or CD8+ T cells sorted from blood, sampled in a trial of the OX40 agonist ivuxolimab. This sequence originates from an adult with an advanced solid tumor such as melanoma, head and neck, liver or kidney cancer. This sequence joins TRBV10-2 and TRBJ2-7, with D perhaps given as TRBD1 or TRBD2 (6 bases each). The CDR3 loop is CATRRGDEQYF. The DNA of the CDR3 is TGTGCCACACGAAGGGGGGACGAGCAGTACTTC.